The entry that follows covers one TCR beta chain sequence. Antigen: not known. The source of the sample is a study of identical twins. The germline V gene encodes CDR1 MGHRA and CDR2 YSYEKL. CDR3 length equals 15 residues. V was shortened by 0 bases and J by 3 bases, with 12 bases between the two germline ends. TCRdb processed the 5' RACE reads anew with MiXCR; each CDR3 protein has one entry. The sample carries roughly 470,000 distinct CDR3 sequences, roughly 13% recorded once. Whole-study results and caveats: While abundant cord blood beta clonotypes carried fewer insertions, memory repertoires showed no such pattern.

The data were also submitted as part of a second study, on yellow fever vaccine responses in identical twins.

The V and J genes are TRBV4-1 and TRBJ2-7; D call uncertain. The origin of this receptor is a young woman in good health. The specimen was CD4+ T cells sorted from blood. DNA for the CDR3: TGCGCCAGCAGCCAAGATCGGGCGCCAGTCTACGAGCAGTACTTC. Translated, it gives CASSQDRAPVYEQYF.